Sequencing of this TCR beta chain was carried out in a study of blood T cell repertoires in COVID-19. At the level of the study: Collection of acute and convalescent COVID-19 samples took place in the United States, Italy and Spain. PBMCs, B-cell-depleted T cells, or T cells provided the cDNA or gDNA that made up the material.

Comments on this clone: Relative to the germline gene, one junction end is altered; a read error may explain this.

As originally analysed: Amplification of reference gene primers was used by the study to estimate nucleated cell counts. Produced via immunoSEQ multiplex PCR; TCRdb's table is partial and in-frame only. Clone size and the V and J calls come from that table; the DNA yielded D and trimming. The sample has roughly 250,000 clones; around four fifths are singletons. Sequenced material: peripheral blood. This receptor was identified in a woman in her 70s with acute or convalescent COVID-19.

CDR3 DNA: TGCGCCAGCAGTTTGGACGGCGGGACAGCAAAAGAGACCCAGTACTTC. It yields the protein CASSLDGGTAKETQYF. The chain recombines TRBV5-1 with TRBJ2-5, with a weak D call TRBD1 (7 bases). The CDR3 extends over 16 amino acids. Per germline, CDR1 SGHRS and CDR2 YFSETQ.